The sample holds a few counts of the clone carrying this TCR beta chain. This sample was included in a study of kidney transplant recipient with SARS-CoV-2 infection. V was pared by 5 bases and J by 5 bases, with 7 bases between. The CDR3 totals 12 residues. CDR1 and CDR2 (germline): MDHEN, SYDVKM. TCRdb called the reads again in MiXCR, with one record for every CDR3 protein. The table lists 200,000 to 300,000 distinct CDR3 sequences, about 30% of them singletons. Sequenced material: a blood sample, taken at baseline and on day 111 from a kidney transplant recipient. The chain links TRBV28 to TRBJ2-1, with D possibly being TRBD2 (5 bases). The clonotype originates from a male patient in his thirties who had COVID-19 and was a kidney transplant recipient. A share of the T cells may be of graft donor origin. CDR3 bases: TGTGCCAGCAGTATCGGGAACAATGAGCAGTTCTTC. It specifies CASSIGNNEQFF.